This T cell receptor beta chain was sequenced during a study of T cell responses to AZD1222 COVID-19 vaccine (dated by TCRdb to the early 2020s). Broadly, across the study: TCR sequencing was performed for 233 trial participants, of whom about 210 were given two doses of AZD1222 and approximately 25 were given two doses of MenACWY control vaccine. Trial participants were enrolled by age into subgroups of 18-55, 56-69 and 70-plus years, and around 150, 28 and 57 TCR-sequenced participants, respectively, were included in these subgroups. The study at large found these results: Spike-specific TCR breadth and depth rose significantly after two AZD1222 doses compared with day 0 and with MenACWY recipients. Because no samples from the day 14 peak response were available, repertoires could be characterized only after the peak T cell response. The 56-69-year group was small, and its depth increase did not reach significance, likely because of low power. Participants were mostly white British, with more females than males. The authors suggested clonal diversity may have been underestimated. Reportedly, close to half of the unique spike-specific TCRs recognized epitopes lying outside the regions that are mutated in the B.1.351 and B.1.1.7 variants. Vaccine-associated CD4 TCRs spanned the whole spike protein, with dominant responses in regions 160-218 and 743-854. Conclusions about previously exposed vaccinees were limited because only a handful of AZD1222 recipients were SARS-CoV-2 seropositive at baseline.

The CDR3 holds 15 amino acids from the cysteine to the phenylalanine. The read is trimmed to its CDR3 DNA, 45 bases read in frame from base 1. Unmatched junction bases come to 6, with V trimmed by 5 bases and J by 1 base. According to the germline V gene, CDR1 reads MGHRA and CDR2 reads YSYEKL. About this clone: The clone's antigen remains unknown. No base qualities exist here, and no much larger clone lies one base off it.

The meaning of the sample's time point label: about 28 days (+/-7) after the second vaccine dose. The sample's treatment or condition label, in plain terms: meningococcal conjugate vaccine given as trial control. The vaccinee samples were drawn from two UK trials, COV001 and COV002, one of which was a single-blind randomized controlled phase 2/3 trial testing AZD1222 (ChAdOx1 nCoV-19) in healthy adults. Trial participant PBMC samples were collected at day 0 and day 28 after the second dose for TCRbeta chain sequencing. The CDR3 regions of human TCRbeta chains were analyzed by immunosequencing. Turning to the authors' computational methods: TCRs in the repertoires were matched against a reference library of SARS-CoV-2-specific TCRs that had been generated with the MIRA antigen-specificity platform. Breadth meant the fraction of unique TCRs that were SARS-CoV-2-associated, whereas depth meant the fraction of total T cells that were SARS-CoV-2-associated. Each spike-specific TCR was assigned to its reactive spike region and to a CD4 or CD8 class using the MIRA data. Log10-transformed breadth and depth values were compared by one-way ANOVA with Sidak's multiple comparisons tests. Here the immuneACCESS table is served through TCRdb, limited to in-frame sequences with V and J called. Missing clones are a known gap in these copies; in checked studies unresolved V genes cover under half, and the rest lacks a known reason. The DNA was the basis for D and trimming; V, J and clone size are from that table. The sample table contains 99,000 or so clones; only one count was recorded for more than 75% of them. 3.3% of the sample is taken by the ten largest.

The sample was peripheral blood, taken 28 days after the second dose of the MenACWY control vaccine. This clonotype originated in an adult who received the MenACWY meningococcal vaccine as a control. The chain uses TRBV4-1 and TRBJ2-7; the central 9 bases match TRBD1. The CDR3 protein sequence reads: CASSVTGGSSYEQYF. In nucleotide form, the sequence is TGCGCCAGCAGCGTAACAGGGGGCAGTTCCTACGAGCAGTACTTC.